These 29 T cell receptor beta chains were sequenced from one sample in a study of blood T cell repertoires in COVID-19. TCRdb's table, derived via immunoSEQ multiplex PCR, lists solely in-frame clones and lacks some. The profile covers a few hundred thousand clones, with 88% appearing a single time and 1% taken by the ten largest. Sequencing was carried out using PBMCs or T cells enriched from blood (not recorded which). These receptors came from a woman aged 25 to 39 who had been exposed to COVID-19.

The V call is TRBV5-1, the J call TRBJ2-3, with TRBD2 as a possible D gene (6 bases). V shed 0 bases and J shed 3 bases, with 11 bases lying between them. The CDR3 has 15 residues. Germline lookup yields CDR1 SGHRS and CDR2 YFSETQ. The CDR3 region is CASSLGRGWTDTQYF. The CDR3 coding sequence is TGCGCCAGCAGCTTGGGGCGGGGTTGGACAGATACGCAGTATTTT.

This clone was detected only a few times. The genes are TRBV3-1 (or the pseudogene TRBV3-2) and TRBJ1-3; TRBD1 is a possible D gene (5 bases). Trimming pared 6 bases from V and 3 bases from J, leaving 18 bases between. The CDR3 totals 16 residues. The germline gives CDR1 LGHDT, CDR2 YNNKEL (reference sequence). The CDR3 loop reads CASRSNHQGGGNTIYF. In DNA, the CDR3 is TGTGCCAGCAGATCCAACCATCAGGGTGGTGGAAACACCATATATTTT.

The rearrangement links TRBV5-1 to TRBJ1-3, with D hard to call. This CDR3 has 18 residues. V lost 1 base, J lost 0 bases, and 17 bases lay in between. CDR1 is SGHRS, CDR2 YFSETQ, per germline. CDR3 region: CASSLHLGRPDSGNTIYF. In nucleotides, the CDR3 is TGCGCCAGCAGCTTGCATTTGGGCAGGCCCGACTCTGGAAACACCATATATTTT.

The chain is built from TRBV6-5 and TRBJ1-5, with TRBD1 matching over 9 bases. J lost 1 base, V lost 4 bases, and 5 bases had no gene match. The CDR3 totals 16 residues. CDR1 is MNHEY and CDR2 is SVGAGI in the germline V gene. CDR3 loop: CASSSKGQGSNQPQHF. The CDR3 DNA follows: TGTGCCAGCAGTTCCAAAGGACAGGGGAGCAATCAGCCCCAGCATTTT.

The V call is TRBV10-1, the J call TRBJ2-3, with 9 nucleotides matching TRBD2. This CDR3 is built from 16 residues. The J segment lost 0 bases and the V segment lost 2 bases, leaving 3 bases of the junction unmatched. Looked up from germline, CDR1 is WNHNN and CDR2 is SYGVQD (reference sequence). DNA of the CDR3: TGCGCCAGCAGTGAGGGTAGCGGGAGCAGCACAGATACGCAGTATTTT. Amino acids: CASSEGSGSSTDTQYF.

The chain links TRBV11-2 to TRBJ2-5; tentative D call: TRBD1 (6 bases). This CDR3 comprises 16 residues. The germline V gene encodes CDR1 SGHAT and CDR2 FQNNGV. Trimming left V 1 base short and J 1 base short, with 13 bases between. CDR3 nucleotides: TGTGCCAGCAGCTTAGTACAGGGACGGCTCCAAGAGACCCAGTACTTC. It codes for CASSLVQGRLQETQYF.

The DNA for the CDR3 is TGTGCCTGGAGTGATAGCGGGAGTCTGTTCTTC. Amino acids: CAWSDSGSLFF. The rearrangement uses TRBV30 and TRBJ2-1; 9 nucleotides line up with TRBD2. Germline lookup yields CDR1 GTSNPN and CDR2 SVGIG (reference sequence). The CDR3 spans 11 residues. V lost 1 base to trimming and J lost 15 bases; unmatched junction nucleotides: 4. Based on the CDR3 plus reference TRBV30 and TRBJ2-1, the full variable domain is SQTIHQWPATLVQPVGSPLSLECTVEGTSNPNLYWYRQAAGRGLQLLFYSVGIGQISSEVPQNLSASRPQDRQFILSSKKLLLSDSGFYLCAWSDSGSLFFGPGTRLTVL.

The genes are TRBV25-1 and TRBJ2-2; D may be TRBD1 (6 bases). The CDR3 is 15 residues long. Trimming stripped 4 bases from V and 7 bases from J, with 16 bases between. The germline CDR1 and CDR2 sequences are MGHDK and SYGVNS. The CDR3 sequence is CASSGNTGKSGELFF. For the CDR3, the DNA is TGTGCCAGCAGTGGTAATACAGGGAAGAGCGGGGAGCTGTTTTTT.

This chain uses TRBV18 with TRBJ1-1; 8 nucleotides align to TRBD1. This CDR3 spans 18 amino acids. From germline, CDR1 is KGHSH and CDR2 LQKENI. Trimming removed 6 bases from V and 4 bases from J; junction bases left unmatched: 19. The CDR3 loop is CASSQLGTGSTRSTEAFF. The CDR3 bases are TGTGCCAGCTCCCAACTGGGGACAGGATCTACCCGTAGCACTGAAGCTTTCTTT.

This chain's CDR3 is CSASRTSENTGELFF. The CDR3 bases are TGCAGTGCTAGTCGGACTAGCGAGAACACCGGGGAGCTGTTTTTT. The chain employs TRBV20-1 and TRBJ2-2; the match to TRBD2 covers 9 bases. CDR1 is DFQATT, CDR2 SNEGSKA, per germline (reference sequence). This CDR3 region has 15 residues. V lost 3 bases, J lost 1 base, and 3 bases stayed unmatched.

The rearrangement joins TRBV18 to TRBJ2-1; 9 bases match TRBD1. The CDR3 is 16 amino acids. The germline V gene encodes CDR1 KGHSH and CDR2 LQKENI. Germline trimming cut 3 bases from V and 2 bases from J; bases unmatched to any gene: 5. CDR3 residues: CASSPATGGTYNEQFF. The CDR3 coding sequence is TGTGCCAGCTCACCGGCGACAGGGGGAACCTACAATGAGCAGTTCTTC.

The CDR3 DNA sequence: TGTGCCAGCAGTTGGTCAGGGAACTATGGCTACACCTTC. Translation gives CASSWSGNYGYTF. The genes are TRBV28 and TRBJ1-2; maybe TRBD1 (5 bases). The ends were cut back, 4 bases at V and 2 bases at J, with 8 bases in the middle. The CDR3 consists of 13 residues. Per the germline V gene, CDR1 is MDHEN and CDR2 is SYDVKM.

The rearrangement uses TRBV3-1 (or the pseudogene TRBV3-2) and TRBJ1-1, with D perhaps matching TRBD1 (5 bases). V gave up 3 bases and J gave up 6 bases, with 8 bases separating them. The length of the CDR3 is 12 residues. From germline, CDR1 is LGHDT and CDR2 YNNKEL (reference sequence). The chain's CDR3 is CASSQTGAEAFF. Written as DNA, the CDR3 is TGTGCCAGCAGCCAGACGGGGGCTGAAGCTTTCTTT.

The chain uses TRBV4-2 and TRBJ2-7; 10 bases align to TRBD2. CDR1 and CDR2 from the germline V gene are LGHNA and YNFKEQ. The CDR3 totals 15 residues. The J segment lost 2 bases and the V segment lost 1 base, leaving 2 bases of the junction unmatched. The CDR3 nucleotides read TGTGCCAGCAGCCAAGGGACTAGCGGACCCTACGAGCAGTACTTC. It yields the protein CASSQGTSGPYEQYF.

The chain combines TRBV10-3 with TRBJ2-7, with 8 bases fitting TRBD2. Germline loops: CDR1 ENHRY, CDR2 SYGVKD. Trimming removed 6 bases from V and 3 bases from J; junction bases left unmatched: 7. CDR3 length: 14 residues. In DNA form, the CDR3 reads TGTGCCATCAGGACCGGACTAGCAGACTACGAGCAGTACTTC. Amino acids: CAIRTGLADYEQYF.

The J gene is TRBJ1-6, the V gene TRBV2; the match to TRBD1 covers 7 bases. The germline V gene encodes CDR1 SNHLY and CDR2 FYNNEI. Unmatched junction bases numbered 8, after V lost 7 bases and J lost 8 bases. The CDR3 spans 14 residues. The CDR3 nucleotides are TGTGCCAGCAAGGGGGCGATCGTTGATTCACCCCTCCACTTT. Translation gives CASKGAIVDSPLHF.

This clone was recorded only once. The chain recombines TRBV15 with TRBJ2-7; 8 positions match TRBD2. Germline lookup yields CDR1 LNHNV and CDR2 YYDKDF (reference sequence). The ends lost 0 bases at V and 4 bases at J; junction bases unmatched: 5. There are 15 residues in the CDR3. The CDR3: CATSRDSGIRYEQYF. The CDR3 DNA follows: TGTGCCACCAGCAGAGATAGCGGGATACGGTACGAGCAGTACTTC.

This clone was detected a few times. V and J are TRBV7-3 and TRBJ2-2; TRBD2 aligns across 8 bases. Germline CDR1 and CDR2: SGHTA and FQGTGA. J gave up 7 bases and V 5 bases, and 9 bases lay outside the gene matches. The CDR3 consists of 15 residues. CDR3 in amino acids: CASSENPLAVGELFF. In DNA, the CDR3 is TGTGCCAGCAGCGAAAACCCACTAGCGGTCGGGGAGCTGTTTTTT.

The rearrangement uses TRBV7-3 and TRBJ2-1; 12 positions agree with TRBD2. Trimming at V came to 5 bases and at J to 4 bases, leaving 6 bases not matched to a gene. This CDR3 region has 16 residues. Germline V gives CDR1 SGHTA, CDR2 FQGTGA. Here the CDR3 DNA reads TGTGCCAGCAGCCCCTCGGGGACTAGCGGGTACAATGAGCAGTTCTTC. Protein product: CASSPSGTSGYNEQFF.

This clone was counted once. The gene calls are TRBV2 and TRBJ1-1; D is unresolved. CDR3 length: 16 residues. Trimming took off 5 bases at V and 1 base at J, with 17 bases between the two ends. The V gene's germline CDR1 is SNHLY and CDR2 FYNNEI. CDR3 bases: TGTGCCAGCAGTCTATCGGGGAATTTGGGGAACACTGAAGCTTTCTTT. Translation: CASSLSGNLGNTEAFF.

The CDR3 here is CATSDSAQYEQYF. The CDR3 nucleotides are TGTGCCACCAGTGACAGCGCCCAATACGAGCAGTACTTC. This chain joins TRBV24-1 and TRBJ2-7; no reliable D call. Germline CDR1 is KGHDR and CDR2 is SFDVKD. The length of the CDR3 is 13 residues. V lost 4 bases and J 4 bases, leaving 10 bases between the germline ends.

The rearrangement uses TRBV7-9 and TRBJ2-3; no definite D call. The V gene lost 7 bases and the J gene lost 2 bases, with 4 bases spanning the gap. This CDR3 spans 11 amino acids. The germline CDR1 and CDR2 sequences are SEHNR and FQNEAQ (reference sequence). The CDR3 bases are TGTGCCAGCAAACACACAGATACGCAGTATTTT. It translates to CASKHTDTQYF.

V gene TRBV7-8 combines with J gene TRBJ2-1, with a weak D call TRBD2 (5 bases). The CDR3 consists of 16 residues. With 1 base removed from V and 6 bases from J, the gap between germline ends came to 16 bases. Germline CDR1 SGHVS, CDR2 FQNEAQ. The CDR3, as DNA: TGTGCCAGCAGCTTAGATGGATCCTATGGAGGCAATGAGCAGTTCTTC. Translating it yields CASSLDGSYGGNEQFF.

This chain joins TRBV30 and TRBJ2-7; TRBD1 matches at 8 bases. CDR3 length equals 13 residues. CDR1 and CDR2 (germline): GTSNPN, SVGIG (reference sequence). V lost 7 bases to trimming and J lost 6 bases; unmatched junction nucleotides: 11. This chain's CDR3 is CAFSGQGPLEQYF. DNA of the CDR3: TGTGCCTTCTCCGGACAGGGCCCTCTCGAGCAGTACTTC.

V is TRBV5-5 and J is TRBJ2-1; 8 bases match TRBD2. V lost 5 bases and J lost 4; bases outside the gene matches: 5. Germline CDR1 reads SGHKS; CDR2 reads YYEKEE (reference sequence). This CDR3 spans 14 amino acids. The CDR3 loop is CASSLASGYNEQFF. The CDR3 DNA is TGTGCCAGCAGTCTGGCTAGCGGGTACAATGAGCAGTTCTTC.

The rearrangement links TRBV28 to TRBJ2-6; D is perhaps TRBD1 (6 bases). The germline CDR1 and CDR2 sequences are MDHEN and SYDVKM. This CDR3 has 20 amino acids. Between the trimmed V and J ends, which lost 4 bases and 0 bases, there was a span of 22 bases. DNA of the CDR3: TGTGCCAGCAGTTACCCCGCTTGGAGGCAGGGGCGCTCTGGGGCCAACGTCCTGACTTTC. Protein: CASSYPAWRQGRSGANVLTF.

Written as DNA, the CDR3 is TGTGCCACCAGTAGCCCCGGGATCACTGAAGCTTTCTTT. Its protein product is CATSSPGITEAFF. J is TRBJ1-1 and V is TRBV24-1, with no clear D. Germline-derived CDR1 and CDR2 are KGHDR and SFDVKD. Between the trimmed V and J ends, which lost 6 bases and 4 bases, there was a span of 11 bases. The CDR3 sequence is 13 residues long.

This clone has only a few counts. The V call is TRBV2, the J call TRBJ1-1; possibly TRBD1 for D (5 bases). The CDR3 sequence is 14 residues long. Trimming stripped 7 bases from V and 3 bases from J, with 15 bases between. Germline V gives CDR1 SNHLY, CDR2 FYNNEI. The CDR3 region is CASTEMGGDTEAFF. The CDR3 DNA reads as TGTGCCAGCACAGAAATGGGGGGGGACACTGAAGCTTTCTTT.

This clone was observed once. The chain uses TRBV29-1 and TRBJ1-2, with D possibly TRBD1 on 5 matching bases. The CDR3 has 16 amino acids. Between the trimmed V and J ends, which lost 6 bases and 4 bases, there was a span of 24 bases. Germline V gives CDR1 SQVTM, CDR2 ANQGSEA. DNA for the CDR3: TGCAGCGTCGAGGAGGGCAGGGCCGACGGCTTCTATGGCTACACCTTC. It specifies CSVEEGRADGFYGYTF.